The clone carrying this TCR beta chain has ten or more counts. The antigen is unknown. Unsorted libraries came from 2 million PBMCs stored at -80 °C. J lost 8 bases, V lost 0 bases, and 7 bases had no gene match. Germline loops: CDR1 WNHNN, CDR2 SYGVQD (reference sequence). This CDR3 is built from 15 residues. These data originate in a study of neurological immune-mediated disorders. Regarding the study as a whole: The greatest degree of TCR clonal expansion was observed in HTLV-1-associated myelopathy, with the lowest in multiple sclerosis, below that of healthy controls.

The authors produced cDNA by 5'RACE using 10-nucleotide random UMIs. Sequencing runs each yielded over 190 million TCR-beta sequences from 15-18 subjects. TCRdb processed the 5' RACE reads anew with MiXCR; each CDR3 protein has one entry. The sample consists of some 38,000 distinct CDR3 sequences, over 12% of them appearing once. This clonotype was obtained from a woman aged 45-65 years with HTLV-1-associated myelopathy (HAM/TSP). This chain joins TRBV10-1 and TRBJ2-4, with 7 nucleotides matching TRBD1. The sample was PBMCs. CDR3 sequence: CASSESGGVVDIQYF. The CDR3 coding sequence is TGCGCCAGCAGTGAGTCAGGGGGCGTTGTGGACATTCAGTACTTC.